The rows below give T cell receptor beta chains drawn from one sample of a study of CD8 T cells in Susac syndrome. TCRdb processed the immunoSEQ multiplex PCR reads anew with MiXCR; each CDR3 protein has one entry. The table shows about 300,000 distinct CDR3 sequences, with roughly 85% occurring only once. The specimen sequenced was CD8+ T cells from PBMCs. These receptors were collected from a human donor with multiple sclerosis. Each CDR3 is given with its conserved first and last residue. Fields, in order: V gene, J gene, D gene, clone size, CDR3 DNA, CDR3 protein. The D gene is left open where the match is weak. The listing skips clone size in some rows; elsewhere it reads once, few, many or a size class.

TRBV28	TRBJ1-1	NA	NA	TGTGCCAGCAGTTTATCCCCAACTGAAGCTTTCTTT	CASSLSPTEAFF
TRBV13	TRBJ2-1	NA	NA	TGTGCCAGCAGCTTACACGGTGAGCAGTTCTTC	CASSLHGEQFF
TRBV28	TRBJ1-1	NA	NA	TGTGCCAGCAGTTTCCCCAGGGAGGGGGGAATGGGAACTGAAGCTTTCTTT	CASSFPREGGMGTEAFF
TRBV15	TRBJ1-1	NA	few	TGTGCCACCAGCCTTGTAGCGGGTAACACTGAAGCTTTCTTT	CATSLVAGNTEAFF
TRBV11-2	TRBJ2-5	NA	few	TGTGCCAGCAGCTTAGGGGGACTGCTACAAGAGACCCAGTACTTC	CASSLGGLLQETQYF
TRBV28	TRBJ2-1	TRBD1	NA	TGTGCCAGCAGTTTATCCGGGACAGCATATGGGGATGAGCAGTTCTTC	CASSLSGTAYGDEQFF
TRBV7-9	TRBJ2-7	NA	NA	TGTGCCAGCAGCTCGACAGTGGTCCCCTACGAGCAGTACTTC	CASSSTVVPYEQYF
TRBV29-1	TRBJ2-7	NA	few	TGCAGCGCAGGGGGGGGATCCTCCTACGAGCAGTACTTC	CSAGGGSSYEQYF
TRBV28	TRBJ1-5	NA	NA	TGTGCCAGCAGTTTCGGTGTGAATAGCAATCAGCCCCAGCATTTT	CASSFGVNSNQPQHF
TRBV20-1	TRBJ1-1	TRBD1	few	TGCAGTGCTAGGGCGGTTGGACAGGGGTACACTGAAGCTTTCTTT	CSARAVGQGYTEAFF
TRBV6-1	TRBJ1-2	NA	NA	TGTGCCAGCAGTGAACGGGGGCTTGTCTATGGCTACACCTTC	CASSERGLVYGYTF
TRBV7-9	TRBJ2-7	TRBD1	NA	TGTGCCGCCGGAGACGGGACAGGCTACTACGAGCAGTACTTC	CAAGDGTGYYEQYF
TRBV28	TRBJ2-2	NA	NA	TGTGCCAGCAGCTCGGGACCCGCTACTAACACCGGGGAGCTGTTTTTT	CASSSGPATNTGELFF
TRBV16	TRBJ2-1	NA	NA	TGTGCCAGCTTCCCGGGTAGCGGCCTCTACAATGAGCAGTTCTTC	CASFPGSGLYNEQFF
TRBV15	TRBJ2-1	TRBD2	NA	TGTGCCACCAGCAGATCCTTAGCGGGAGAACCTTTCAATGAGCAGTTCTTC	CATSRSLAGEPFNEQFF
TRBV28	TRBJ1-1	NA	NA	TGTGCCAGCAGCCTAACGCAGGGGATGAACACTGAAGCTTTCTTT	CASSLTQGMNTEAFF
TRBV6-2/TRBV6-3	TRBJ2-1	TRBD2	NA	TGTGCCAGCAGTTACCCAAGGACTAGCGGGAGGGCCACAAGGAGCTCCTACAATGAGCAGTTCTTC	CASSYPRTSGRATRSSYNEQFF
TRBV30	TRBJ1-4	NA	NA	TGTGCCTGGCTCAGGGAACCCCACCACTTTAATGAAAAACTGTTTTTT	CAWLREPHHFNEKLFF
TRBV2	TRBJ2-1	NA	few	TGTGCCAGCAGTGAACCGGCGGGGGAGCAGTTCTTC	CASSEPAGEQFF
TRBV7-2	TRBJ2-7	NA	NA	TGTGCCAGCAGCTTAGGGCCGGGATGGGAGCAGTACTTC	CASSLGPGWEQYF
TRBV5-6	TRBJ2-7	TRBD1	few	TGTGCCAGCACCACGACAGGGTCAGACGAGCAGTACTTC	CASTTTGSDEQYF
TRBV27	TRBJ2-7	TRBD2	NA	TGTGCCAGCAGTTTAGGGACTAGCGGGAGGTTAAACGAGCAGTACTTC	CASSLGTSGRLNEQYF
TRBV10-3	TRBJ2-3	NA	NA	TGTGCCATCAGTCCTACAGCGTACCCAGATACGCAGTATTTT	CAISPTAYPDTQYF
TRBV7-9	TRBJ2-1	TRBD2	NA	TGTGCCAGCAGCCTAATACTAGCGGGAGTCAATGAGCAGTTCTTC	CASSLILAGVNEQFF
TRBV20-1	TRBJ2-7	NA	NA	TGCAGTGCTAGGGACCTAGGGTACGTCGAGCAGTACTTC	CSARDLGYVEQYF
TRBV27	TRBJ2-2	NA	NA	TGTGCCAGCAGTTTATCGAAGTTAGGCAGGAACACCGGGGAGCTGTTTTTT	CASSLSKLGRNTGELFF
TRBV6-2/TRBV6-3	TRBJ2-7	TRBD1	NA	TGTGCCAGCAGTAAGTGGACAGGGGGGGACTACGAGCAGTACTTC	CASSKWTGGDYEQYF
TRBV6-5	TRBJ1-5	NA	NA	TGTGCCAGCAGTTACTCGAGGAGGGGTGACCAGCCCCAGCATTTT	CASSYSRRGDQPQHF
TRBV5-6	TRBJ2-1	NA	NA	TGTGCCAGCAGCTTGAGCAGGGGCGATGAGCAGTTCTTC	CASSLSRGDEQFF
TRBV28	TRBJ1-1	TRBD1	NA	TGTGCCAGCAGTGAATCCAGGGGGTTGGGGAACACTGAAGCTTTCTTT	CASSESRGLGNTEAFF
TRBV9	TRBJ2-4	NA	NA	TGTGCCAGCAACCGACCCGGGTTAGCCAAAAACATTCAGTACTTC	CASNRPGLAKNIQYF
TRBV7-9	TRBJ2-7	NA	NA	TGTGCCAGCAGCTTAGTCAGGGCCCCCTACGAGCAGTACTTC	CASSLVRAPYEQYF
TRBV30	TRBJ2-7	TRBD2	NA	TGTGCCGAAAGAAATAGCGGGATAGACGAGCAGTACTTC	CAERNSGIDEQYF